A selection of T cell receptor beta chains follows, all from one sample in a study of OX40 agonist ivuxolimab in advanced cancers. Libraries were prepared by immunoSEQ multiplex PCR; TCRdb keeps only in-frame clonotypes and omits some of them. This table holds about 62,000 clones, approximately 90% found once. The sample here was CD4+ or CD8+ T cells sorted from blood, taken in a trial of the OX40 agonist ivuxolimab. These TCRs come from an adult with an advanced solid tumor such as melanoma, head and neck, liver or kidney cancer. Both conserved end residues are part of each CDR3. The order of the fields is J gene, clone size, V gene, D gene, CDR3 length, CDR3 protein, CDR3 DNA. A D gene is named only where the DNA matches it firmly. A row's size may be missing; if present it is once, few, many or a size class.

TRBJ2-3,NA,TRBV6-5,TRBD2,15,CASSSGGAGADTQYF,TGTGCCAGCAGCTCGGGGGGAGCGGGAGCAGATACGCAGTATTTT
TRBJ2-7,once,TRBV7-2,TRBD2,15,CASSFSGTSELEQYF,TGTGCCAGCAGCTTCTCTGGGACTAGCGAGTTGGAGCAGTACTTC
TRBJ2-5,NA,TRBV2,TRBD1,15,CASSVEGQGYETQYF,TGTGCCAGCAGTGTAGAAGGACAGGGTTATGAGACCCAGTACTTC
TRBJ2-2,NA,TRBV11-3,NA,13,CASSFGGTGELFF,TGTGCCAGCAGCTTCGGGGGCACCGGGGAGCTGTTTTTT
TRBJ2-1,NA,TRBV4-2,NA,16,CASSHKTREGYNEQFF,TGTGCCAGCAGCCACAAGACTCGAGAGGGGTACAATGAGCAGTTCTTC
TRBJ1-1,NA,TRBV5-1,TRBD1,15,CASSLQDRGGAEAFF,TGCGCCAGCAGCTTGCAGGACAGGGGAGGCGCTGAAGCTTTCTTT
TRBJ2-3,once,TRBV4-1,NA,15,CASSKGGSRTDTQYF,TGCGCCAGCAGCAAGGGAGGCAGTCGTACAGATACGCAGTATTTT
TRBJ2-1,few,TRBV7-9,TRBD2,15,CASSTTSGRAGEQFF,TGTGCCAGCAGTACCACTAGCGGGAGGGCCGGGGAGCAGTTCTTC
TRBJ1-2,NA,TRBV5-6,TRBD1,13,CASSSGGSYGYTF,TGTGCCAGCAGCTCAGGGGGCAGCTATGGCTACACCTTC
TRBJ2-5,NA,TRBV27,NA,16,CASRHDWIDSSGAQYF,TGTGCCAGCAGACACGACTGGATAGACTCTAGTGGGGCCCAGTACTTC
TRBJ2-7,NA,TRBV18,NA,13,CASSPDPSHEQYF,TGTGCCAGCTCACCGGACCCGTCGCACGAGCAGTACTTC
TRBJ2-7,NA,TRBV10-1,NA,13,CASSSGPWDEQYF,TGCGCCAGCAGTAGTGGTCCCTGGGACGAGCAGTACTTC
TRBJ2-7,NA,TRBV6-5,TRBD2,13,CASSSREGREQYF,TGTGCCAGCAGTTCCAGGGAGGGCCGCGAGCAGTACTTC
TRBJ2-7,NA,TRBV10-3,NA,13,CAISGLGLYEQYF,TGTGCCATCAGTGGACTAGGGCTCTACGAGCAGTACTTC
TRBJ1-5,NA,TRBV19,NA,13,CASIASRGTAQHF,TGTGCCAGTATTGCCTCCAGAGGGACGGCCCAGCATTTT
TRBJ2-5,NA,TRBV15,NA,16,CATSSAGLGAQETQYF,TGTGCCACCAGCAGCGCCGGGTTGGGGGCCCAAGAGACCCAGTACTTC
TRBJ2-7,NA,TRBV23-1,NA,13,CASSRRPTYEQYF,TGCGCCAGCAGTCGTCGACCGACCTACGAGCAGTACTTC
TRBJ2-5,once,TRBV10-3,TRBD1,14,CAISGGQGQETQYF,TGTGCCATCAGTGGGGGACAGGGCCAAGAGACCCAGTACTTC
TRBJ2-3,NA,TRBV5-4,NA,15,CASSLGMISTDTQYF,TGTGCCAGCAGCTTGGGGATGATTAGCACAGATACGCAGTATTTT
TRBJ2-1,few,TRBV10-3,TRBD2,15,CAINNPAGGYNEQFF,TGTGCCATCAACAATCCAGCGGGAGGGTACAATGAGCAGTTCTTC
TRBJ1-1,NA,TRBV5-1,TRBD1,14,CASTTGGANTEAFF,TGCGCCAGCACTACAGGGGGCGCGAACACTGAAGCTTTCTTT